The clone carrying this T cell receptor (beta chain) has more than one count but fewer than ten. The sample belongs to a study of response to subunit inactivated influenza vaccine. TCRdb called the RT-PCR reads again in MiXCR, with one record for every CDR3 protein. The sample lists around 530,000 distinct CDR3 sequences; approximately 15% were seen once. The CDR3 length is 16 residues. Trimming pared 0 bases from V and 0 bases from J, leaving 13 bases between. Germline V gene sequence: CDR1 SGHDT, CDR2 YYEEEE. The V gene is TRBV5-6, the J gene TRBJ2-7, with D possibly TRBD2 on 5 matching bases. The sequence was collected from a man in his fifties or sixties who received an inactivated influenza vaccine. Here the sequenced sample was CD4+ T cells sorted from PBMCs, taken about 24 months after vaccination. The CDR3 DNA is TGTGCCAGCAGCTTGGATGGGTTGCGGGTCTCCTACGAGCAGTACTTC. Translating gives CASSLDGLRVSYEQYF.